This TCR beta chain stems from a study of siplizumab effects on memory and regulatory T cells. V lost 3 bases and J 4 bases, leaving 9 bases between the germline ends. The V gene's germline CDR1 is LNHDA and CDR2 SQIVND (reference sequence). The CDR3 contains 13 residues. The data were produced by immunoSEQ multiplex PCR, yet TCRdb's version contains in-frame clones alone and is incomplete. The table includes some 97,000 clones, about 91% detected once. The V and J genes are TRBV19 and TRBJ1-2; a weak D match, TRBD1 (5 bases). The sequenced sample consisted of CD4+ T cells sorted from blood. The clonotype originates from a human donor in good health. Some clones in this sample may be carry-over from other donors' samples. The CDR3 sequence is CASSIGAGYGYTF. The CDR3 DNA reads as TGTGCCAGTAGTATCGGGGCAGGCTATGGCTACACCTTC.